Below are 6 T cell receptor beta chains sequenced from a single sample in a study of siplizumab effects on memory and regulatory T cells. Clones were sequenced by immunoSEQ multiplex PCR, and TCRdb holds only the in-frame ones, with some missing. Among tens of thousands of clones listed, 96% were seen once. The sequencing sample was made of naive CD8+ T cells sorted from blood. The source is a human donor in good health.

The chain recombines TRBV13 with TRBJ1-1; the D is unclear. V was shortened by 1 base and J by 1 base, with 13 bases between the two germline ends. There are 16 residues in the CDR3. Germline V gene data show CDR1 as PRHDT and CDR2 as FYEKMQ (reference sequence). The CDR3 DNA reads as TGTGCCAGCAGCTTAGAAGGGAGGGCGGGGAACACTGAAGCTTTCTTT. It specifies CASSLEGRAGNTEAFF.

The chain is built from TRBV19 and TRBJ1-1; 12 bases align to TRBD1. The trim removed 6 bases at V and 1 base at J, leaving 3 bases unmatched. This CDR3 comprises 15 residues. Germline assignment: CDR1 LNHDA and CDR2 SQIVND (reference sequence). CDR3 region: CASRGQGASNTEAFF. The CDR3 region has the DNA TGTGCCAGTAGGGGACAGGGGGCATCGAACACTGAAGCTTTCTTT.

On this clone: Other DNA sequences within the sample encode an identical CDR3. This CDR3 reads CASSVGGGSTDTQYF. The CDR3 region has the DNA TGTGCCAGCAGCGTCGGCGGGGGCAGCACAGATACGCAGTATTTT. This chain connects TRBV9 to TRBJ2-3, with D possibly matching TRBD2 (7 bases). CDR3 length: 15 amino acids. V was trimmed by 2 bases and J by 0 bases, leaving 10 bases between them. Looked up from germline, CDR1 is SGDLS and CDR2 is YYNGEE.

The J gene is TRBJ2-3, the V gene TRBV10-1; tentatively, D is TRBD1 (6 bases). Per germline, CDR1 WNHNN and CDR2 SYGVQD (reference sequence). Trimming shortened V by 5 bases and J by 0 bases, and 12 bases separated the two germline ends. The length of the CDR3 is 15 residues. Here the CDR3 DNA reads TGCGCCAGCAGTCTGACAGGCGTTAGCACAGATACGCAGTATTTT. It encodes CASSLTGVSTDTQYF.

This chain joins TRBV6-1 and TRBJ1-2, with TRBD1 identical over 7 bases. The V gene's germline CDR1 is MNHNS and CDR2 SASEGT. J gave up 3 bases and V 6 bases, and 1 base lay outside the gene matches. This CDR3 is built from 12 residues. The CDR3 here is CASRGQHYGYTF. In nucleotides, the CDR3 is TGTGCCAGCAGGGGACAGCACTATGGCTACACCTTC.

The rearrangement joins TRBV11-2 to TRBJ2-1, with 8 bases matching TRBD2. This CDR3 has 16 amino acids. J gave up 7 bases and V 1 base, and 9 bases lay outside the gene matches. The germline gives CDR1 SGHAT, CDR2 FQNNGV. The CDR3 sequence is CASSLGFSGGGNEQFF. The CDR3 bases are TGTGCCAGCAGCTTAGGGTTCAGCGGGGGTGGTAATGAGCAGTTCTTC.